This T cell receptor beta chain was retrieved from a study of T cells in Graves' hyperthyroidism and ophthalmopathy. Study-wide context: Peripheral blood draws took place at initial diagnosis, ahead of any treatment.

General study points: By a 13 V-J model, ophthalmopathy was set apart from stable hyperthyroidism. Ophthalmopathy was model-predicted a median about 6.7 months pre-onset.

Points on this clonotype: Its target is unknown.

The J segment lost 4 bases and the V segment lost 4 bases, leaving 9 bases of the junction unmatched. This CDR3 region has 15 residues. Germline V lookup: CDR1 MNHNS, CDR2 SASEGT. TCR beta CDR3 sequences were amplified from RNA transcripts. First-round RT-PCR targeting the TCR CDR3 was performed with the HTBI primer set. TCRdb re-called the multiplex PCR reads with MiXCR, one entry per CDR3 protein. This sample has fewer than 550,000 distinct CDR3 sequences; around 22% occur once, and the top ten carry about 11%. This chain joins TRBV6-1 and TRBJ2-7; TRBD2 agrees at 8 bases. Input material: blood. The clonotype was recovered from a woman between 25 and 40 years old with Graves' ophthalmopathy. As DNA, the CDR3 is TGTGCCAGCAGTGGGGGGAGCGGGAGAGGATACGAGCAGTACTTC. As protein: CASSGGSGRGYEQYF.